Each of the 9 T cell receptor beta chains below was sequenced from the same sample in a study of beta chain features in type 1 diabetes. Findings and caveats of the study: Within each of all four CD4+ subsets, Type 1 diabetes patients had TCRB CDR3s that were moderately but significantly shorter.

Expressed TCRB transcripts were sequenced because the entire RNA isolate underwent reverse transcription. Only in-frame clones appear in the TCRdb table, and some are missing; sequencing was by immunoSEQ multiplex PCR. Seen here are hundreds of thousands of clones, over 11% observed once, and the top ten hold 0.035% to 0.045%. For these receptors, no antigen is known. The sample was naive CD4+ T cells from blood. The receptors were gathered from a man between 18 and 35 years old with type 1 diabetes.

The CDR3 spells CASSPGGVTDTQYF. The CDR3 DNA is TGTGCCAGCAGCCCAGGTGGGGTCACAGATACGCAGTATTTT. The chain has TRBV7-2 and TRBJ2-3; D unclear. This CDR3 contains 14 residues. V lost 5 bases and J lost 2, with 11 bases in between. CDR1 is SGHTA and CDR2 is FQGNSA in the germline V gene. The full variable domain, with the rest looked up from reference TRBV7-2 and TRBJ2-3, is GAGVSQSPSNKVTEKGKDVELRCDPISGHTALYWYRQSLGQGLEFLIYFQGNSAPDKSGLPSDRFSAERTGGSVSTLTIQRTQQEDSAVYLCASSPGGVTDTQYFGPGTRLTVL.

This clone was seen only a few times. The chain carries TRBV18 and TRBJ1-4; D gene unclear. V gave up 3 bases and J gave up 3 bases, with 11 bases separating them. Looked up from germline, CDR1 is KGHSH and CDR2 is LQKENI. The CDR3 length is 15 residues. CDR3 DNA: TGTGCCAGCTCACCTAAGGTTCCGGCTAATGAAAAACTGTTTTTT. Translating it yields CASSPKVPANEKLFF.

The V call is TRBV28, the J call TRBJ1-2; tentatively, D is TRBD1 (5 bases). CDR3 size: 11 residues. Germline CDR1 and CDR2: MDHEN and SYDVKM. Trimming stripped 3 bases from V and 6 bases from J, with 5 bases between. The CDR3 DNA reads as TGTGCCAGCAGTTTCAGGGATGGCTACACCTTC. Translation: CASSFRDGYTF.

V usage is TRBV30 and J usage is TRBJ2-7; 10 nucleotides match TRBD2. The length of the CDR3 is 15 residues. Germline V CDR1 and CDR2: GTSNPN, SVGIG (reference sequence). V gave up 0 bases and J gave up 0 bases; unmatched junction bases: 2. Here the CDR3 DNA reads TGTGCCTGGAGTGTACCTAGCGGGGGCTCCTACGAGCAGTACTTC. This gives the protein CAWSVPSGGSYEQYF.

The sample holds a few counts of this clone. The chain is built from TRBV12-5 and TRBJ2-6, with D possibly matching TRBD1 (6 bases). CDR1 is LGHNT, CDR2 FRNRAP, per germline. Trimming shortened V by 2 bases and J by 1 base, and 15 bases separated the two germline ends. CDR3 length: 18 residues. The CDR3 region is CASGLTQDRASGANVLTF. The CDR3 nucleotides are TGTGCTAGTGGTTTGACCCAGGACAGAGCATCTGGGGCCAACGTCCTGACTTTC.

This clone has more than one count but fewer than ten. The rearrangement links TRBV5-4 to TRBJ2-5; TRBD1 agrees at 8 bases. This CDR3 is 14 amino acids long. Germline CDR1 reads SGHNT; CDR2 reads YYREEE (reference sequence). V shed 3 bases and J 4 bases; nucleotides not matched to a gene: 5. The CDR3 DNA reads TGTGCCAGCAGCTGGTGGGACAGGAGAGAGACCCAGTACTTC. This encodes CASSWWDRRETQYF. Variable domain in full (rest from reference TRBV5-4 and TRBJ2-5): ETGVTQSPTHLIKTRGQQVTLRCSSQSGHNTVSWYQQALGQGPQFIFQYYREEENGRGNFPPRFSGLQFPNYSSELNVNALELDDSALYLCASSWWDRRETQYFGPGTRLLVL.

The chain links TRBV18 to TRBJ1-1; unclear D gene. This CDR3 has 14 amino acids. Germline V CDR1 and CDR2: KGHSH, LQKENI. The V and J ends lost 3 bases and 3 bases respectively, with 11 bases between them. The CDR3 DNA reads TGTGCCAGCTCACCGGAGGGAGCATACACTGAAGCTTTCTTT. Residues: CASSPEGAYTEAFF.

The gene calls are TRBV7-9 and TRBJ2-2; 9 nucleotides line up with TRBD2. The CDR3 is 17 amino acids. Germline CDR1 is SEHNR and CDR2 is FQNEAQ (reference sequence). With V trimmed by 5 bases and J by 1 base, 8 bases remained unmatched. The CDR3 loop reads CASSPVAGAMNTGELFF. The CDR3 DNA follows: TGTGCCAGCAGCCCAGTAGCGGGAGCGATGAACACCGGGGAGCTGTTTTTT.

This chain links TRBV5-4 with TRBJ2-3, with 8 positions matching TRBD2. J gave up 3 bases and V 3 bases, and 9 bases lay outside the gene matches. The CDR3 has 16 amino acids. CDR1 SGHNT and CDR2 YYREEE come from the germline V gene (reference sequence). CDR3: CASSSQSGSNTDTQYF. In DNA, the CDR3 is TGTGCCAGCAGCTCCCAAAGCGGGAGTAATACAGATACGCAGTATTTT.